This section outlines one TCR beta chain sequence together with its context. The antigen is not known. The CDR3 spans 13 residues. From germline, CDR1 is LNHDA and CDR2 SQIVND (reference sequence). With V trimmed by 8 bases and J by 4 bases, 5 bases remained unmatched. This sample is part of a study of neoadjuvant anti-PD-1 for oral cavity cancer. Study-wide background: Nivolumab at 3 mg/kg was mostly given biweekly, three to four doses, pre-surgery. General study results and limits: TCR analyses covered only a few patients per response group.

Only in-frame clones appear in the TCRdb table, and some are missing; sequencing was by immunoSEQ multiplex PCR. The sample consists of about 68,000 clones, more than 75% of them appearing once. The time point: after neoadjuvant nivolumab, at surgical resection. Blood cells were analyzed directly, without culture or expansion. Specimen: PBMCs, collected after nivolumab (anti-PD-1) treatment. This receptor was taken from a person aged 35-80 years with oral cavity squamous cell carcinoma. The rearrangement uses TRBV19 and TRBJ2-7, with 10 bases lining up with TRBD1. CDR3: CASAGTGDYEQYF. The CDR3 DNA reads TGTGCCAGTGCAGGGACAGGGGATTACGAGCAGTACTTC.